This T cell receptor beta chain emerged from a study of T cells after yellow fever vaccination. Notes on the study in general: Weaker overall, the secondary response nonetheless peaked faster (day 5 versus 15).

Generation of TCR cDNA used 5'RACE template switching (which added a universal primer site and UMIs). A single record per CDR3 protein comes from TCRdb applying MiXCR to the 5' RACE reads. The sample lists approximately 6,300 distinct CDR3 sequences; under 8% were seen once. V was clipped by 5 bases and J by 4 bases; unmatched bases: 14. The CDR3 consists of 17 residues. This clonotype was recorded at least ten times. This rearrangement joins TRBV12-3 or TRBV12-4 to TRBJ1-2; TRBD1 agrees at 9 bases. The sequence derives from a young man who received the YFV17D yellow fever vaccine. The specimen was PBMCs, either bulk or a sorted T-cell subset (CD4+, CD8+, memory, or dextramer-sorted; not recorded which), collected more than 14 days after the first yellow fever vaccination. The CDR3 sequence is CASSGQGPFPGFYGYTF. DNA of the CDR3: TGTGCCAGCAGTGGACAGGGGCCCTTCCCGGGATTCTATGGCTACACCTTC.